This T cell receptor beta chain was sequenced in a study of early T cells in non-severe SARS-CoV-2 infection. Using its own MiXCR run on the 5' RACE reads, TCRdb lists one record per CDR3 protein. The table lists 25,000 to 30,000 distinct CDR3 sequences, approximately 6% of them singletons. General study results and limits: In VDJdb matching, anti-spike CD8 responses were favored while private and CD4 specificities went missing.

Per the germline V gene, CDR1 is MNHEY and CDR2 is SVGAGI. The CDR3 length is 15 residues. After removal of 7 bases from V and 4 bases from J, the junction contained 7 bases not matched to a gene. This clonotype has ten or more counts. The antigen is unknown. This specimen was whole blood, taken at baseline. This chain links TRBV6-5 with TRBJ2-3; 11 bases agree with TRBD2. The sequence derives from an adult who was a healthcare worker with PCR-confirmed SARS-CoV-2 infection or an uninfected control (not recorded which). The CDR3 DNA reads TGTGCCAGCACGGCGACTAGCGGGGCCGCAGATACGCAGTATTTT. This sequence encodes CASTATSGAADTQYF.